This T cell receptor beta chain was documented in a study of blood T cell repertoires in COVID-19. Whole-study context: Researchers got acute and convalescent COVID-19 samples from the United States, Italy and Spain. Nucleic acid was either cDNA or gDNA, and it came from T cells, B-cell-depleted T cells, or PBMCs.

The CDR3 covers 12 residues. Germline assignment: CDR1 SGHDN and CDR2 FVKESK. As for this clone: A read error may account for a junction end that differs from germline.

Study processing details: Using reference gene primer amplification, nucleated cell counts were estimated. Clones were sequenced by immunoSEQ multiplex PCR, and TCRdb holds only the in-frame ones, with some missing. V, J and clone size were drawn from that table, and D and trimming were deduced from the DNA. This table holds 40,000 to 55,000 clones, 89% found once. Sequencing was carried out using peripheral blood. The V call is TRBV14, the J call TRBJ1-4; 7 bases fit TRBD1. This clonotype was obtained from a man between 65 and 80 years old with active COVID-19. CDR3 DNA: TGTGCCAGCAGCCAAGAAGGTCGGGGACAGACTTTT. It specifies CASSQEGRGQTF. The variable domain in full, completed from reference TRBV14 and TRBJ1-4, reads EAGVTQFPSHSVIEKGQTVTLRCDPISGHDNLYWYRRVMGKEIKFLLHFVKESKQDESGMPNNRFLAERTGGTYSTLKVQPAELEDSGVYFCASSQEGRGQTFGSGTQLSVL.